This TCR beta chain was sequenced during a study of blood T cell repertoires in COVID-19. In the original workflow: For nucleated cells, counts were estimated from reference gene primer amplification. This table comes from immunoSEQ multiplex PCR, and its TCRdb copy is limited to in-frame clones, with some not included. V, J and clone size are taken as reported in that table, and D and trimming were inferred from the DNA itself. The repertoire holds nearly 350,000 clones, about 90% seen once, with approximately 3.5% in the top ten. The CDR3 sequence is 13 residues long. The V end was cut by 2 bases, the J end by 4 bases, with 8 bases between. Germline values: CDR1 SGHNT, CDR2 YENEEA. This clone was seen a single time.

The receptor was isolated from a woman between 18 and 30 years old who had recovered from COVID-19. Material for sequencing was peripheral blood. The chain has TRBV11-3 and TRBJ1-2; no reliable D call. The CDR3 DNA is TGTGCCAGCAGCTTAACGGGGTTCTATGGCTACACCTTC. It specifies CASSLTGFYGYTF.